The following is a T cell receptor (beta chain) sequence with its context. This entry is derived from a study of human T cells and chemical hapten exposure. How the authors handled the data: The number of TCRs in each sample had a median of around 96,000 and spanned 23,224 to 690,600. TCRdb redid the calling of the RACE reads with MiXCR, one entry per CDR3 protein. TCRdb's processing, not the study's, gives the V and J calls here. Of about 82,000 distinct CDR3 sequences listed, roughly 13% were seen once; the top ten hold approximately 6%. Documented time point: patch test 3, about 24 weeks after DPC sensitization. Treatment denoted: therapeutic diphenylcyclopropenone sensitization with weekly scalp DPC. Losses at the gene ends were 3 bases for V and 4 bases for J; bases not matched to a gene: 7. The CDR3 has 15 amino acids. Germline loops: CDR1 DFQATT, CDR2 SNEGSKA (reference sequence).

This sample comprised whole blood, obtained in connection with sensitization to the hapten diphenylcyclopropenone (DPC). This receptor was identified in a woman aged 45-60 years with alopecia areata. Some clones in this sample may be carry-over from other donors' samples. The chain has TRBV20-1 and TRBJ2-5, with 11 bases identical to TRBD2. The CDR3 DNA is TGCAGTGCTAGCGGTCTAGCGGGAGGCGGAGAGACCCAGTACTTC. Encoded protein: CSASGLAGGGETQYF.